The clone carrying this TCR beta chain was detected only once. This entry is derived from a study of T cell changes during pregnancy in multiple sclerosis. Sequenced by immunoSEQ multiplex PCR; TCRdb stores in-frame clones only, minus some. This table holds around 50,000 clones, nearly 95% found once. The V end lost 4 bases, the J end lost 4 bases, and 14 bases lay between the germline ends. Per germline, CDR1 MGHRA and CDR2 YSYEKL. CDR3 length: 15 residues. The sample here was CD4+ T cells from peripheral blood mononuclear cells, taken after pregnancy. The rearrangement uses TRBV4-1 and TRBJ1-3, with D hard to call. The source is a female donor in good health, enrolled as a control in a pregnancy study. CDR3 amino acids: CASSRLEISGNTIYF. DNA for the CDR3: TGCGCCAGCAGCCGCTTAGAGATTTCGGGAAACACCATATATTTT.